This T cell receptor beta chain was captured by sequencing in a study of shared clonotypes between healthy human individuals. Trimming pared 0 bases from V and 5 bases from J, leaving 14 bases between. This CDR3 has 15 residues. Germline loops: CDR1 LNHNV, CDR2 YYDKDF (reference sequence). Produced via immunoSEQ multiplex PCR; TCRdb's table is partial and in-frame only. The data contain under 650,000 clones, roughly 95% of them singletons. This sequence originates from a woman in her 30s in good health. The material sequenced was naive CD4+ T cells sorted from blood. Subset: CD45RA+ positively selected. V usage is TRBV15 and J usage is TRBJ2-7, with D possibly called TRBD1 or TRBD2 (5 bases each). The CDR3 DNA is TGTGCCACCAGCAGAGATCGTCGGGGCCCCCACGAGCAGTACTTC. Encoded protein: CATSRDRRGPHEQYF. The full variable domain, rest sourced from reference TRBV15 and TRBJ2-7, is DAMVIQNPRYQVTQFGKPVTLSCSQTLNHNVMYWYQQKSSQAPKLLFHYYDKDFNNEADTPDNFQSRRPNTSFCFLDIRSPGLGDTAMYLCATSRDRRGPHEQYFGPGTRLTVT.